The 30 T cell receptor beta chains reported below all come from one sample, sequenced in a study of blood T cell repertoires in COVID-19. The method was immunoSEQ multiplex PCR; TCRdb's version includes in-frame clones alone and lacks a portion of them. The table lists 95,000 to 100,000 clones, roughly nine tenths of them singletons, with roughly 17% in the top ten. The sequencing sample was made of peripheral blood. The receptors were sampled from a man aged 50 to 60 with acute or convalescent COVID-19.

The chain recombines TRBV3-1 (or the pseudogene TRBV3-2) with TRBJ2-7; perhaps TRBD1 as D (5 bases). The germline gives CDR1 LGHDT, CDR2 YNNKEL (reference sequence). V was cut by 1 base and J by 5 bases, with 12 bases left in between. The CDR3 length is 14 residues. The CDR3, as DNA: TGTGCCAGCAGCCAAGCGGCGACAGCCCACGAGCAGTACTTC. It specifies CASSQAATAHEQYF.

The chain has TRBV7-2 and TRBJ2-5, with a weak D call TRBD2 (5 bases). The CDR3 totals 12 residues. Trimming removed 0 bases at V and 7 bases at J, with 6 bases between. CDR1 SGHTA and CDR2 FQGNSA come from the germline V gene. The CDR3 DNA is TGTGCCAGCAGCTTAGCTCGGGGGACCCAGTACTTC. Translated: CASSLARGTQYF.

This clone was counted once. The chain links TRBV6-1 to TRBJ1-6; D uncertain. Trimming removed 3 bases at V and 0 bases at J, with 12 bases between. This CDR3 spans 17 amino acids. Germline CDR1 and CDR2: MNHNS and SASEGT. The CDR3, as DNA: TGTGCCAGCAGTGAGAGAGGGTCGGGCTCCTATAATTCACCCCTCCACTTT. The encoded protein is CASSERGSGSYNSPLHF.

This clone was seen a few times. The genes are TRBV4-1 and TRBJ1-2, with TRBD1 matching 7 bases. Losses at the gene ends were 0 bases for V and 13 bases for J; bases not matched to a gene: 8. The CDR3 is 13 residues long. CDR1 MGHRA and CDR2 YSYEKL come from the germline V gene. The CDR3 DNA reads TGCGCCAGCAGCCAAGACCCGACAGGGTCGGGCACCTTC. Translation gives CASSQDPTGSGTF.

The rearrangement links TRBV3-1 (or the pseudogene TRBV3-2) to TRBJ1-1, with D perhaps matching TRBD1 (5 bases). Germline assignment: CDR1 LGHDT and CDR2 YNNKEL (reference sequence). The CDR3 consists of 15 residues. Trimming cost V 1 base and J 1 base, with 10 bases left between them. The CDR3 sequence: CASSQVGGTNTEAFF. The DNA of the CDR3 is TGTGCCAGCAGCCAAGTCGGGGGAACGAACACTGAAGCTTTCTTT.

The chain has TRBV5-1 and TRBJ2-5; 11 bases are shared with TRBD1. This CDR3 is 14 amino acids long. The germline CDR1 and CDR2 sequences are SGHRS and YFSETQ. With V trimmed by 4 bases and J by 5 bases, 4 bases remained unmatched. This chain's CDR3 is CASSRTGGQETQYF. The CDR3 region has the DNA TGCGCCAGCAGCCGGACAGGGGGCCAGGAGACCCAGTACTTC.

The V and J genes are TRBV12-3 or TRBV12-4 and TRBJ1-1, with D unclear. V lost 5 bases, J lost 5 bases, and 12 bases lay in between. The CDR3 length is 13 residues. The CDR3 nucleotides are TGTGCCAGCAGTCTCCTTGGAGGGACTGAAGCTTTCTTT. This encodes CASSLLGGTEAFF.

The DNA for the CDR3 is TGTGCCAGCAGCCAAGGTCAGAACTCCTACAATGAGCAGTTCTTC. It encodes CASSQGQNSYNEQFF. This chain uses TRBV3-1 (or the pseudogene TRBV3-2) with TRBJ2-1, with D unclear. CDR3 length equals 15 residues. From germline, CDR1 is LGHDT and CDR2 YNNKEL (reference sequence). The V gene lost 1 base and the J gene lost 0 bases, with 7 bases spanning the gap.

The chain has TRBV19 and TRBJ1-1, with a possible D match to TRBD1 (6 bases). V was clipped by 5 bases and J by 4 bases, with 11 bases between them. The V gene's germline CDR1 is LNHDA and CDR2 SQIVND (reference sequence). This CDR3 is built from 13 residues. The CDR3 DNA is TGTGCCAGTAGTGCGAGGGGGGGCACTGAAGCTTTCTTT. Translating gives CASSARGGTEAFF.

The chain joins TRBV11-3 to TRBJ2-1, with no clear D. V lost 5 bases and J lost 3, with 8 bases in between. Germline V gene data show CDR1 as SGHNT and CDR2 as YENEEA. This CDR3 contains 13 residues. CDR3 coding DNA: TGTGCCAGCAGCCTTAAGAGCTACAATGAGCAGTTCTTC. Its translation is CASSLKSYNEQFF.

The chain employs TRBV2 and TRBJ2-1; 7 nucleotides match TRBD2. The V and J ends lost 6 bases and 9 bases, in that order; junction bases with no gene match: 8. The V gene's germline CDR1 is SNHLY and CDR2 FYNNEI. The CDR3 loop spans 13 amino acids. The CDR3, as DNA: TGTGCCAGCAGGTCGACTAGCCGGGCTGAGCAGTTCTTC. Translating gives CASRSTSRAEQFF.

The chain uses TRBV3-1 (or the pseudogene TRBV3-2) and TRBJ1-5, with a tentative D call TRBD1 (5 bases). Trimming shortened V by 5 bases and J by 4 bases, and 9 bases separated the two germline ends. Per germline, CDR1 LGHDT and CDR2 YNNKEL (reference sequence). The CDR3 contains 13 residues. CDR3 sequence reads: CASSGATNQPQHF. DNA of the CDR3: TGTGCCAGCAGCGGGGCCACTAATCAGCCCCAGCATTTT.

The chain carries TRBV27 and TRBJ1-1; D unresolved. This CDR3 contains 15 residues. V was pared by 5 bases and J by 1 base, with 14 bases between. Germline values: CDR1 MNHEY, CDR2 SMNVEV (reference sequence). The CDR3 DNA reads as TGTGCCAGCAGTCCTCGTTTTAATCGGAACACTGAAGCTTTCTTT. This encodes CASSPRFNRNTEAFF.

The CDR3 DNA reads TGTGCCAGCAGTTTATCCAGCGGGGGGGCTAGTGAGCAGTTCTTC. It is translated as CASSLSSGGASEQFF. The chain has TRBV6-2 or TRBV6-3 and TRBJ2-1; TRBD2 matches at 10 bases. Unmatched junction bases numbered 9, after V lost 4 bases and J lost 9 bases. The CDR3 is 15 amino acids. The germline gives CDR1 MNHEY, CDR2 SVGEGT.

The rearrangement links TRBV6-6 to TRBJ1-5; maybe TRBD1 (5 bases). The CDR3 spans 15 residues. Germline CDR1 and CDR2: MNHNY and SVGAGI (reference sequence). V lost 3 bases and J 3 bases, leaving 12 bases between the germline ends. CDR3 in amino acids: CASSYSGIYNQPQHF. For the CDR3, the DNA is TGTGCCAGCAGTTATTCAGGGATCTACAATCAGCCCCAGCATTTT.

Points on this clone: Other nucleotide sequences in the sample specify the same CDR3. CDR3 sequence (DNA): TGTGCCAGCAGCTCCCTAGGGGTTGAGCAGTTCTTC. Amino acid sequence: CASSSLGVEQFF. The chain recombines TRBV7-2 with TRBJ2-1, with D possibly TRBD1 on 5 matching bases. The length of the CDR3 is 12 residues. The V end lost 4 bases, the J end lost 9 bases, and 10 bases lay between the germline ends. CDR1 and CDR2 (germline): SGHTA, FQGNSA.

The chain combines TRBV2 with TRBJ1-4; TRBD1 matches 9 bases. This CDR3 region has 16 residues. The junction had 9 bases not matched to a gene; V was cut back by 6 bases and J by 4 bases. Germline CDR1 SNHLY, CDR2 FYNNEI. The CDR3 region has the DNA TGTGCCAGCAGCGAGGGGACAGGGAACGTTAATGAAAAACTGTTTTTT. Translation: CASSEGTGNVNEKLFF.

The chain combines TRBV29-1 with TRBJ1-3; D is ambiguous. With 3 bases removed from V and 3 bases from J, the gap between germline ends came to 9 bases. The CDR3 is 13 residues long. The V gene's germline CDR1 is SQVTM and CDR2 ANQGSEA. CDR3: CSVDLGGGNTIYF. The CDR3 DNA reads TGCAGCGTTGATTTGGGAGGTGGAAACACCATATATTTT.

The J gene is TRBJ1-1, the V gene TRBV7-2; 7 bases align to TRBD1. The germline CDR1 and CDR2 sequences are SGHTA and FQGNSA. The CDR3 is made up of 15 amino acids. The V and J ends lost 5 bases and 0 bases, in that order; junction bases with no gene match: 6. The CDR3 bases are TGTGCCAGCAGCCCTCAGACAGGGATGAACACTGAAGCTTTCTTT. It encodes CASSPQTGMNTEAFF.

V gene TRBV12-2 combines with J gene TRBJ2-4; TRBD1, the D gene given by the table, was not confirmed from the DNA. TRBV12-2 is recorded as a pseudogene. There are 16 residues in the CDR3. The CDR3 here is CASRPRGHLAKNIQYF. The CDR3 nucleotides are TGTGCAAGTCGCCCACGGGGACACCTAGCCAAAAACATTCAGTACTTC.

The chain joins TRBV14 to TRBJ1-5; D gene uncertain. CDR1 is SGHDN, CDR2 FVKESK, per germline. CDR3 length: 14 residues. V lost 4 bases, J lost 4 bases, and 11 bases lay in between. The CDR3 loop is CASSRWARNQPQHF. For the CDR3, the DNA is TGTGCCAGCAGCCGCTGGGCAAGGAATCAGCCCCAGCATTTT.

V is TRBV9 and J is TRBJ1-3, with 8 bases identical to TRBD1. CDR1 SGDLS and CDR2 YYNGEE come from the germline V gene. The CDR3 totals 16 residues. V shed 0 bases, J shed 2 bases, and the junction held 4 bases outside the gene matches. The CDR3 DNA sequence: TGTGCCAGCAGCGTAGAAAACAGGGGGGCTGGAAACACCATATATTTT. This encodes CASSVENRGAGNTIYF.

V usage is TRBV7-9 and J usage is TRBJ1-5; 8 bases are a match to TRBD1. Losses at the gene ends were 1 base for V and 5 bases for J; bases not matched to a gene: 4. The germline gives CDR1 SEHNR, CDR2 FQNEAQ (reference sequence). This CDR3 spans 15 amino acids. CDR3 coding DNA: TGTGCCAGCAGCTTAGTAGGACAGGGTGATCAGCCCCAGCATTTT. Amino acid sequence: CASSLVGQGDQPQHF.

V is TRBV5-5 and J is TRBJ2-7, with 10 bases aligning to TRBD1. With V trimmed by 3 bases and J by 1 base, 4 bases remained unmatched. CDR3 length equals 15 residues. The germline V gene has CDR1 SGHKS and CDR2 YYEKEE (reference sequence). The CDR3 bases are TGTGCCAGCAGCTCGGGACAGGGGTTTTCCTACGAGCAGTACTTC. Translating it yields CASSSGQGFSYEQYF.

The chain joins TRBV19 to TRBJ1-5, with D uncertain. The V end lost 4 bases, the J end lost 6 bases, and 19 bases lay between the germline ends. The CDR3 covers 16 residues. Per germline, CDR1 LNHDA and CDR2 SQIVND (reference sequence). Here the CDR3 reads CASSSPGGEVGQPQHF. CDR3 coding DNA: TGTGCCAGTAGTAGCCCAGGTGGGGAGGTCGGTCAGCCCCAGCATTTT.

The chain uses TRBV20-1 and TRBJ2-5, with D hard to call. The V end lost 3 bases, the J end lost 4 bases, and 6 bases lay between the germline ends. From germline, CDR1 is DFQATT and CDR2 SNEGSKA (reference sequence). CDR3 size: 11 residues. The CDR3 sequence: CSASFRETQYF. The CDR3 DNA is TGCAGTGCTAGTTTTCGAGAGACCCAGTACTTC.

The J gene is TRBJ2-1, the V gene TRBV11-3; 10 bases fit TRBD2. The CDR3 spans 16 residues. Trimming at V came to 6 bases and at J to 7 bases, leaving 12 bases not matched to a gene. The germline V gene has CDR1 SGHNT and CDR2 YENEEA. CDR3 region: CASSTEPGLAINEQFF. CDR3 coding DNA: TGTGCCAGCAGTACAGAGCCGGGACTAGCGATAAATGAGCAGTTCTTC.

This sequence joins TRBV6-5 and TRBJ1-5; D may be TRBD1 (6 bases). The length of the CDR3 is 14 residues. Trimming took 6 bases from V and 1 from J, leaving 10 bases between them. Germline values: CDR1 MNHEY, CDR2 SVGAGI. DNA of the CDR3: TGTGCCAGCAGACAGGGTCTAAGCAATCAGCCCCAGCATTTT. This encodes CASRQGLSNQPQHF.

The rearrangement uses TRBV19 and TRBJ2-7; TRBD1 matches at 9 bases. V dropped 4 bases and J dropped 1; count of bases not matched to a gene: 2. Germline CDR1 and CDR2: LNHDA and SQIVND (reference sequence). This CDR3 has 14 residues. The CDR3 loop reads CASSRDRESYEQYF. CDR3 nucleotide sequence: TGTGCCAGTAGTAGGGACAGGGAGTCCTACGAGCAGTACTTC.

The chain has TRBV4-1 and TRBJ1-2, with 7 nucleotides matching TRBD1. This CDR3 region has 13 residues. V was pared by 4 bases and J by 4 bases, with 3 bases of the junction left unmatched. The germline CDR1 and CDR2 sequences are MGHRA and YSYEKL. The CDR3 DNA sequence: TGCGCCAGCAGCCCTGGGACAGTCTATGGCTACACCTTC. Amino acid sequence: CASSPGTVYGYTF.